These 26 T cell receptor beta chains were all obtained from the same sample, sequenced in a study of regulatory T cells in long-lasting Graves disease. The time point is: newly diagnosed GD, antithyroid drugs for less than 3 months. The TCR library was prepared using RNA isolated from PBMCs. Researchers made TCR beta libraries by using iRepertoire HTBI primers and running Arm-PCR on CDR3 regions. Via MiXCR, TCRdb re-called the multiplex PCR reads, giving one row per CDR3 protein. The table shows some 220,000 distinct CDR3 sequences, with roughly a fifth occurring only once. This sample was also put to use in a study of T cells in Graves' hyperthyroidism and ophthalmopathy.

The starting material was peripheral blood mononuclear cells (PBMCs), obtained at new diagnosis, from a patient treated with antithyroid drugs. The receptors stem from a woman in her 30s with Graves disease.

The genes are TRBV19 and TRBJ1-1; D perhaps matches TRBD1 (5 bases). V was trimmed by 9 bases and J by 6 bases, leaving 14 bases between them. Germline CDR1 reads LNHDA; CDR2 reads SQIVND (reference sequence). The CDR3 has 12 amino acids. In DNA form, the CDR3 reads TGTGCCAGCTCACACCGGGGGGCTGAAGCTTTCTTT. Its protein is CASSHRGAEAFF.

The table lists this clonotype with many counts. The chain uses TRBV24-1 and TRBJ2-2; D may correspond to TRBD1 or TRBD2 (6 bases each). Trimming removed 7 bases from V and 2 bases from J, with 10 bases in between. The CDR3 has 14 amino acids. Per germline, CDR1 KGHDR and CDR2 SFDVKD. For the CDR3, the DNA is TGTGCCACCAGCGGGGGACAAAACACCGGGGAGCTGTTTTTT. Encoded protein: CATSGGQNTGELFF.

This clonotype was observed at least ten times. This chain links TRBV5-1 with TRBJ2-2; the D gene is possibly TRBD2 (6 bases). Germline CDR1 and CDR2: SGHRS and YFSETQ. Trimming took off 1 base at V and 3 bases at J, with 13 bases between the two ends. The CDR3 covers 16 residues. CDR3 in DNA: TGCGCCAGCAGCTTGTCCGGAGGGTTGGACACCGGGGAGCTGTTTTTT. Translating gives CASSLSGGLDTGELFF.

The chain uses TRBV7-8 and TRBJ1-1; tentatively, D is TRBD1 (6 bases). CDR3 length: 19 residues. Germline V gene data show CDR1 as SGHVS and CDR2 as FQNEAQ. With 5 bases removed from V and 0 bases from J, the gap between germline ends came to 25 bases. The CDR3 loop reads CASSVRPNRADGLNTEAFF. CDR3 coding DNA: TGTGCCAGCAGCGTCCGCCCGAACAGGGCTGATGGGCTGAACACTGAAGCTTTCTTT.

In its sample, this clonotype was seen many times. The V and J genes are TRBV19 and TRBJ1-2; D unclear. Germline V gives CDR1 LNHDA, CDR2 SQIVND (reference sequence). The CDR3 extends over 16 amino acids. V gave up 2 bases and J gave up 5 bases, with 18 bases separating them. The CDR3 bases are TGTGCCAGTAGTATAAGACCGCAGAACGGGCCGTATGGCTACACCTTC. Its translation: CASSIRPQNGPYGYTF.

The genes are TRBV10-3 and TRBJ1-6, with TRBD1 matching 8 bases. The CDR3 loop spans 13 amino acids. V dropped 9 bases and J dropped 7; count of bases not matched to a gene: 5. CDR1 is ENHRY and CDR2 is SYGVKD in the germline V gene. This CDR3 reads CAMRNRGNSPLHF. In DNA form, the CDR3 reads TGTGCCATGAGAAACAGGGGGAATTCACCCCTCCACTTT.

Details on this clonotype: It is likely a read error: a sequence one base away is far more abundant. CDR3 coding DNA: TGTGCCAGCAGCACCACCCCTAACACAGATACGCAGTATTTT. Its protein is CASSTTPNTDTQYF. J is TRBJ2-3 and V is TRBV11-1; D unclear. CDR3 length: 14 residues. CDR1 is SGHAT and CDR2 is FQDESV in the germline V gene (reference sequence). The V gene lost 5 bases and the J gene lost 2 bases, with 11 bases spanning the gap.

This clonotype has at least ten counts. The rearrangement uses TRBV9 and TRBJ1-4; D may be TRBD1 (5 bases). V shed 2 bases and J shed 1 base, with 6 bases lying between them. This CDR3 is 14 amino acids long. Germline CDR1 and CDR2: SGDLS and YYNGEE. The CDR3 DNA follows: TGTGCCAGCAGCGTTCAGGGAACTAATGAAAAACTGTTTTTT. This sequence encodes CASSVQGTNEKLFF.

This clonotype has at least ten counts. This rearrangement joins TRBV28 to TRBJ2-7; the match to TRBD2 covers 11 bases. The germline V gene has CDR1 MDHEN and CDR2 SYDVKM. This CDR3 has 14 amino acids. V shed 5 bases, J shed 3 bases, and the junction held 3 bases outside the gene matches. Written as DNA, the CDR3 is TGTGCCAGCAGTACTAGCGGGGGAGACTACGAGCAGTACTTC. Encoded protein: CASSTSGGDYEQYF.

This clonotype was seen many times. This chain's CDR3 is CASSSGTTSSYEQYF. DNA of the CDR3: TGTGCCAGCAGTTCGGGGACTACGAGCTCCTACGAGCAGTACTTC. V and J are TRBV12-3 or TRBV12-4 and TRBJ2-7; 7 bases line up with TRBD2. The CDR3 is made up of 15 amino acids. With 4 bases clipped from V and 0 bases from J, the junction kept 6 bases outside the gene matches.

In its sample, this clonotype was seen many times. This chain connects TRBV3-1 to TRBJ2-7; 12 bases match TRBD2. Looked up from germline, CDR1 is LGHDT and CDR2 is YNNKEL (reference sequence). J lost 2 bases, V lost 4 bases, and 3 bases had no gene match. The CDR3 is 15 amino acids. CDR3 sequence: CASSPGLAGTYEQYF. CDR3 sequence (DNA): TGTGCCAGCAGCCCCGGACTAGCGGGAACCTACGAGCAGTACTTC.

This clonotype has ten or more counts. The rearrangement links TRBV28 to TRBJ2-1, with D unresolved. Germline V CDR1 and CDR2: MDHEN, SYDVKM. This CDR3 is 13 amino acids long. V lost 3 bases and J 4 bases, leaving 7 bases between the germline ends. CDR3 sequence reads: CASSLPLYNEQFF. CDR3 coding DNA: TGTGCCAGCAGTTTGCCACTTTACAATGAGCAGTTCTTC.

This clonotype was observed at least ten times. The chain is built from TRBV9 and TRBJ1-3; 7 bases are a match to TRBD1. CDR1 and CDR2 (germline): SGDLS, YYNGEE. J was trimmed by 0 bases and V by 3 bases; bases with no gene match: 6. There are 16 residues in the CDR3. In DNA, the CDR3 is TGTGCCAGCAGCGAGCACAGGGGATACTCTGGAAACACCATATATTTT. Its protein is CASSEHRGYSGNTIYF.

CDR3 protein: CASRGGLQGTDTQYF. The CDR3 nucleotides are TGTGCCAGCAGGGGAGGGTTGCAGGGCACAGATACGCAGTATTTT. The chain has TRBV2 and TRBJ2-3, with 7 bases matching TRBD2. The CDR3 covers 15 residues. V gave up 6 bases and J gave up 1 base; unmatched junction bases: 7. Germline V gene lookup returns CDR1 SNHLY and CDR2 FYNNEI.

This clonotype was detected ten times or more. CDR3 region: CASRANRGENYGYTF. CDR3 sequence (DNA): TGTGCCAGCAGAGCTAACAGGGGGGAGAACTATGGCTACACCTTC. The chain combines TRBV2 with TRBJ1-2, with 8 positions matching TRBD1. Germline CDR1 SNHLY, CDR2 FYNNEI. Unmatched junction bases numbered 8, after V lost 6 bases and J lost 2 bases. The CDR3 has 15 amino acids. The full variable domain, in which reference TRBV2 and TRBJ1-2 provide the parts outside the CDR3, is EPEVTQTPSHQVTQMGQEVILRCVPISNHLYFYWYRQILGQKVEFLVSFYNNEISEKSEIFDDQFSVERPDGSNFTLKIRSTKLEDSAMYFCASRANRGENYGYTFGSGTRLTVV.

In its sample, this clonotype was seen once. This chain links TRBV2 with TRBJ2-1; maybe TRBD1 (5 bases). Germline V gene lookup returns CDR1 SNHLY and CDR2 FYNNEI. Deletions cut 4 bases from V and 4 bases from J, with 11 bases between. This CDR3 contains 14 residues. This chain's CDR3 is CASSGPKGYNEQFF. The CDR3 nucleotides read TGTGCCAGCAGTGGGCCGAAGGGGTACAATGAGCAGTTCTTC.

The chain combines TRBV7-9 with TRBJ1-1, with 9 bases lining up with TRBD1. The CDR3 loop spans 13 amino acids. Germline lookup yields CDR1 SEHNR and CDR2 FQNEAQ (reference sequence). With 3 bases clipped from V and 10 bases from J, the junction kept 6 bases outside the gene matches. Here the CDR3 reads CASSFDGQGRAFF. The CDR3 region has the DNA TGTGCCAGCAGCTTTGACGGACAGGGGAGAGCTTTCTTT.

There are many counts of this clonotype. The CDR3 nucleotides are TGTGCCAGCAGTACCACAGGGGGGCCCTACGAGCAGTACTTC. The encoded protein is CASSTTGGPYEQYF. The rearrangement uses TRBV6-1 and TRBJ2-7; 8 nucleotides agree with TRBD1. The CDR3 is 14 amino acids. The germline V gene has CDR1 MNHNS and CDR2 SASEGT. Germline trimming cut 5 bases from V and 2 bases from J; bases unmatched to any gene: 5.

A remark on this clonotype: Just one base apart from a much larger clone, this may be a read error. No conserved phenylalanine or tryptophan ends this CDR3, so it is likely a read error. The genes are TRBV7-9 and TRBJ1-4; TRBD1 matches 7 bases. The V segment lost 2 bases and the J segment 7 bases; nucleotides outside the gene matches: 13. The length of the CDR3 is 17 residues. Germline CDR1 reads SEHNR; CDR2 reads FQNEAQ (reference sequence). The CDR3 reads CASSLSGATGSGEKLFY. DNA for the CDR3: TGTGCCAGCAGCTTATCGGGGGCGACAGGGTCTGGTGAAAAACTGTTTTAT.

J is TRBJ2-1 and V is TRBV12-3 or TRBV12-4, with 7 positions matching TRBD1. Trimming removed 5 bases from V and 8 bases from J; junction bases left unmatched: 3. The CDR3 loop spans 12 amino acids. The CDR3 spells CASSRGQDEQFF. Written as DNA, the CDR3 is TGTGCCAGCAGTAGGGGGCAGGATGAGCAGTTCTTC.

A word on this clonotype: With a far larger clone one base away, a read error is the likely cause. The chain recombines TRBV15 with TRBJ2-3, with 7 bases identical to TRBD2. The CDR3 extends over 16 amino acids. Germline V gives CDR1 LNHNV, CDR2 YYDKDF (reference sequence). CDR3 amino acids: CASSASRVAGADTLYF. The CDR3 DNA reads TGTGCCAGCAGCGCCTCGAGGGTGGCGGGAGCAGATACGCTGTATTTT.

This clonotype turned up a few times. CDR3 region: CASRPMTPLEFF. CDR3 coding DNA: TGTGCCAGCAGACCCATGACCCCTCTTGAATTCTTT. The chain couples TRBV6-1 to TRBJ1-1, with D uncertain. V lost 6 bases to trimming and J lost 14 bases, with 19 bases between them. The germline V gene encodes CDR1 MNHNS and CDR2 SASEGT. The CDR3 is 12 residues long.

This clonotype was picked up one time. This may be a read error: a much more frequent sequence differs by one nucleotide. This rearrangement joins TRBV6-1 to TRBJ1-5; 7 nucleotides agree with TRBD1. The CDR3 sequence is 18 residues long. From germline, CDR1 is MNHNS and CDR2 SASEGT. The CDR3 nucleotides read TGTGCCAGCTCACAAGGGACAGTCGGGAGGTATAGCAATCAGTCCCAGCATTTT. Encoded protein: CASSQGTVGRYSNQSQHF.

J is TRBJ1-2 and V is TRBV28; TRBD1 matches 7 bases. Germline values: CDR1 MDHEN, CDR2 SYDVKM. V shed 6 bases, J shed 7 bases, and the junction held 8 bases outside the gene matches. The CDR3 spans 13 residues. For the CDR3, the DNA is TGTGCCAGCAGGACAGGGTTTGGTGGTGGCTACACCTTC. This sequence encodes CASRTGFGGGYTF.

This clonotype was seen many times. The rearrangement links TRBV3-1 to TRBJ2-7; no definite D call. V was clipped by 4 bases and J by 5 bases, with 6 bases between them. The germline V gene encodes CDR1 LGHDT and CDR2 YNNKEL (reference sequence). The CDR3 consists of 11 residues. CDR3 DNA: TGTGCCAGCAGCCGGTTCGACGAGCAGTACTTC. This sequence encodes CASSRFDEQYF.

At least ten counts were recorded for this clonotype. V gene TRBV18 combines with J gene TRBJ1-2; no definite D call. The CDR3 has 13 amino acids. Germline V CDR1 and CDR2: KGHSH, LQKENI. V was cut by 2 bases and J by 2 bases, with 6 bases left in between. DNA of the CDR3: TGTGCCAGCTCACCAGGGGAGAACTATGGCTACACCTTC. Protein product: CASSPGENYGYTF.